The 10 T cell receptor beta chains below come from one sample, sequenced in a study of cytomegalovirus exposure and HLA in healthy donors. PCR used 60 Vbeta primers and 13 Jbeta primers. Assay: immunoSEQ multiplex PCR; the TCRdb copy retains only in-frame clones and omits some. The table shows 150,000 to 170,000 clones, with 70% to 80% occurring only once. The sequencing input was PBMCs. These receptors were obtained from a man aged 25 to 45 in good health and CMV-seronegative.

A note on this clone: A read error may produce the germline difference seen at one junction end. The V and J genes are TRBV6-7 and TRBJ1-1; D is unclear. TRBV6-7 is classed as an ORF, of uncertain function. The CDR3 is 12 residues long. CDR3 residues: CANSEGNTEAFF. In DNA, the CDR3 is TGTGCCAACAGTGAGGGGAACACTGAAGCTTTCTTT.

CDR3 sequence: CASSMAVNQPQHF. For the CDR3, the DNA is TGTGCCAGTAGTATGGCCGTCAATCAGCCCCAGCATTTT. The chain couples TRBV19 to TRBJ1-5; D call uncertain. Germline CDR1 is LNHDA and CDR2 is SQIVND (reference sequence). The CDR3 is 13 amino acids. The ends were cut back, 3 bases at V and 3 bases at J, with 6 bases in the middle. Using reference TRBV19 and TRBJ1-5 for the parts outside the CDR3, the full variable domain is DGGITQSPKYLFRKEGQNVTLSCEQNLNHDAMYWYRQDPGQGLRLIYYSQIVNDFQKGDIAEGYSVSREKKESFPLTVTSAQKNPTAFYLCASSMAVNQPQHFGDGTRLSIL.

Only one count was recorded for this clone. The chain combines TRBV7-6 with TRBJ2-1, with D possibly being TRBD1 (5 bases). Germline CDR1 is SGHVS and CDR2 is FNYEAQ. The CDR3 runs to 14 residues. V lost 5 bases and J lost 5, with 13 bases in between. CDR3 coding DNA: TGTGCCAGCAGCCCCGACAGAATTCACAATGAGCAGTTCTTC. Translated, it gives CASSPDRIHNEQFF.

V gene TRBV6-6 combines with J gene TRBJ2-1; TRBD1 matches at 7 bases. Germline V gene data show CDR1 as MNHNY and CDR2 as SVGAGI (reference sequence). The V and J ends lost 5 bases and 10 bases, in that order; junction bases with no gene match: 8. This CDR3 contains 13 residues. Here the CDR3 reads CASSPGTATEQFF. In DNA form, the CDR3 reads TGTGCCAGCAGTCCCGGGACAGCCACCGAGCAGTTCTTC.

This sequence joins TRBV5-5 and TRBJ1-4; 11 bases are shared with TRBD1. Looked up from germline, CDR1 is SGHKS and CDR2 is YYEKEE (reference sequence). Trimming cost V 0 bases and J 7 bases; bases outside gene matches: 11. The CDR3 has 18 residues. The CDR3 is CASSLGGTGGSSGEKLFF. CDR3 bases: TGTGCCAGCAGCTTGGGAGGGACAGGGGGAAGTTCGGGTGAAAAACTGTTTTTT.

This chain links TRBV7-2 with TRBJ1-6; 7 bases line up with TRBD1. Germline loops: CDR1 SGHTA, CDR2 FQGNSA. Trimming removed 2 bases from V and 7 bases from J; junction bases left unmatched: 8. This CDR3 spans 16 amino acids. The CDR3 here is CASSLTYRGGNSPLHF. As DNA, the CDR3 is TGTGCCAGCAGCTTAACCTACAGGGGAGGCAATTCACCCCTCCACTTT.

As DNA, the CDR3 is TGTGCCAGTAGTAGCCCTGGCACCTTCAATCAGCCCCAGCATTTT. Residues: CASSSPGTFNQPQHF. This rearrangement joins TRBV19 to TRBJ1-5; D is ambiguous. Trimming pared 4 bases from V and 3 bases from J, leaving 13 bases between. Germline CDR1 LNHDA, CDR2 SQIVND (reference sequence). This CDR3 contains 15 residues.

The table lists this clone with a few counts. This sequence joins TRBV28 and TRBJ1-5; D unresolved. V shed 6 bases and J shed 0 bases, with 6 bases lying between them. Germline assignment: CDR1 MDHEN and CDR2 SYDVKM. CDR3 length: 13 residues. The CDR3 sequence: CASRIYSNQPQHF. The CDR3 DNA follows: TGTGCCAGCAGAATATATAGCAATCAGCCCCAGCATTTT.

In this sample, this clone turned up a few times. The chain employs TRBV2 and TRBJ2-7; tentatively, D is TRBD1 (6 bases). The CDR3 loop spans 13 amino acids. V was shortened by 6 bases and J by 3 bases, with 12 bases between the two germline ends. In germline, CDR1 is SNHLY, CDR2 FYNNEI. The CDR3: CASRGDTLYEQYF. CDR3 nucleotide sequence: TGTGCCAGCAGGGGGGACACCCTCTACGAGCAGTACTTC.

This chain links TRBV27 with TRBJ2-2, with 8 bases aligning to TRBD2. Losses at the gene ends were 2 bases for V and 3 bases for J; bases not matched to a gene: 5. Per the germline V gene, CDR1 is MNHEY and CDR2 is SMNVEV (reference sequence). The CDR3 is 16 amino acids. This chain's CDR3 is CASSLIGGGYTGELFF. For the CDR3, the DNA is TGTGCCAGCAGTTTAATCGGGGGGGGCTACACCGGGGAGCTGTTTTTT.